Sequencing of this T cell receptor (beta chain) was carried out in a study of shared clonotypes between healthy human individuals. About the study: Per donor, CD8 memory used one plate, CD8 naive used two, CD4 memory used three and CD4 naive used three.

Some clones are missing from TCRdb's copy, which holds only in-frame ones; the method was immunoSEQ multiplex PCR. The sample has more than 2,000,000 clones; approximately 95% are singletons. V shed 0 bases and J shed 7 bases, with 11 bases lying between them. Germline values: CDR1 SGHRS, CDR2 YFSETQ. The CDR3 runs 14 residues. Comment on this clone: The antigen is not known. This CDR3 is also generated by other DNA sequences in the sample.

General study findings and limits: Generally, estimated richness proved larger in naive subsets than it did in memory subsets.

The material sequenced was naive CD4+ T cells from PBMCs. Subset noted: CD45RA+ positively selected. V usage is TRBV5-1 and J usage is TRBJ1-5, with no clear D. The clonotype comes from a man between 18 and 29 years old in good health. Some clones in this sample may be carry-over from other donors' samples. The chain's CDR3 is CASSLEGLDQPQHF. DNA of the CDR3: TGCGCCAGCAGCTTGGAAGGGCTGGACCAGCCCCAGCATTTT.